The 7 T cell receptor beta chains below come from one sample, sequenced in a study of blood T cell repertoires in COVID-19. The repertoire was sequenced with immunoSEQ multiplex PCR; TCRdb's copy has only in-frame clones and lacks some. This table has 150,000 to 250,000 clones, more than 65% appearing once. Sample: PBMCs or T cells enriched from blood (not recorded which). The receptors were sampled from a man aged 35 to 55 who had recovered from COVID-19.

The V call is TRBV7-2, the J call TRBJ1-2; D is possibly TRBD1 (5 bases). With 1 base removed from V and 4 bases from J, the gap between germline ends came to 10 bases. This CDR3 has 14 residues. Per the germline V gene, CDR1 is SGHTA and CDR2 is FQGNSA. CDR3 amino acids: CASSLESGFYGYTF. The DNA for the CDR3 is TGTGCCAGCAGCTTAGAATCAGGGTTCTATGGCTACACCTTC.

J is TRBJ2-1 and V is TRBV13; 13 nucleotides line up with TRBD2. Trimming at V came to 5 bases and at J to 6 bases, leaving 22 bases not matched to a gene. Germline CDR1 and CDR2: PRHDT and FYEKMQ (reference sequence). The CDR3 loop spans 21 amino acids. CDR3 in DNA: TGTGCCAGCAGCCCCTTGGGTAGCCGACTAGCGGGGGGACCCTCCCCCAATGAGCAGTTCTTC. It codes for CASSPLGSRLAGGPSPNEQFF.

This clone was recorded a few times. J is TRBJ1-1 and V is TRBV5-1; a possible D gene is TRBD1 (6 bases). Germline values: CDR1 SGHRS, CDR2 YFSETQ. Between the trimmed V and J ends, which lost 4 bases and 6 bases, there was a span of 16 bases. CDR3 size: 14 residues. In DNA, the CDR3 is TGCGCCAGCAGCGAAACAGGGCATGCGGCTGAAGCTTTCTTT. It is translated as CASSETGHAAEAFF.

The chain links TRBV6-1 to TRBJ2-3; 8 bases match TRBD2. With 3 bases clipped from V and 3 bases from J, the junction kept 8 bases outside the gene matches. Germline V CDR1 and CDR2: MNHNS, SASEGT. The CDR3 covers 16 residues. CDR3 nucleotides: TGTGCCAGCAGTGAGGACTTGCGGGGGGCAACAGATACGCAGTATTTT. This gives the protein CASSEDLRGATDTQYF.

The rearrangement links TRBV19 to TRBJ1-5, with D possibly TRBD1 on 6 matching bases. With 6 bases removed from V and 4 bases from J, the gap between germline ends came to 16 bases. The germline V gene encodes CDR1 LNHDA and CDR2 SQIVND (reference sequence). The CDR3 loop spans 15 amino acids. CDR3 residues: CASRVKDSPNQPQHF. The CDR3 bases are TGTGCCAGTAGAGTTAAGGACAGTCCAAATCAGCCCCAGCATTTT.

The chain couples TRBV18 to TRBJ1-6, with 9 bases fitting TRBD1. Germline V lookup: CDR1 KGHSH, CDR2 LQKENI. J gave up 7 bases and V 3 bases, and 1 base lay outside the gene matches. The length of the CDR3 is 14 residues. The CDR3 DNA sequence: TGTGCCAGCTCACCTGGGACAGGGAATTCACCCCTCCACTTT. Residues: CASSPGTGNSPLHF.

The chain is built from TRBV5-5 and TRBJ1-3; a possible D gene is TRBD1 (6 bases). Trimming stripped 5 bases from V and 2 bases from J, with 11 bases between. Germline values: CDR1 SGHKS, CDR2 YYEKEE (reference sequence). The CDR3 covers 14 residues. As DNA, the CDR3 is TGTGCCAGCAGTTTCGACAGGCCTGGAAACACCATATATTTT. Amino acids: CASSFDRPGNTIYF.